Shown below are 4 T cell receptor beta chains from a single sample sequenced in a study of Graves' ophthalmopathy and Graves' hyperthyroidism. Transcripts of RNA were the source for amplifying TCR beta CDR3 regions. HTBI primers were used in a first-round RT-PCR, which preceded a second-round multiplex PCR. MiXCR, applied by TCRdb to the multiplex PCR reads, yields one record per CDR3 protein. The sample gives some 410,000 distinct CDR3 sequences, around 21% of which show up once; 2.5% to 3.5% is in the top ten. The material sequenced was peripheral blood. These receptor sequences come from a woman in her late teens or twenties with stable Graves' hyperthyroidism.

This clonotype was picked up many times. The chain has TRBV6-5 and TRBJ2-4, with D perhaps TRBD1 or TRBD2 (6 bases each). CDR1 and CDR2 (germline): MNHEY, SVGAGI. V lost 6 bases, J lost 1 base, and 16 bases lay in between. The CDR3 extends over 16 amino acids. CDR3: CASRFRGRVAKNIQYF. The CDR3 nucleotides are TGTGCCAGCAGATTTCGGGGGCGCGTCGCCAAAAACATTCAGTACTTC.

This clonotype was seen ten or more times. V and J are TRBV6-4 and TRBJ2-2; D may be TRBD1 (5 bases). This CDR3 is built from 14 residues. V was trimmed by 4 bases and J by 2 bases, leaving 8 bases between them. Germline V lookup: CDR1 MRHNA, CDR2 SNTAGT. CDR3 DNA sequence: TGTGCCAGCAGTGGACAGACTAACACCGGGGAGCTGTTTTTT. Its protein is CASSGQTNTGELFF.

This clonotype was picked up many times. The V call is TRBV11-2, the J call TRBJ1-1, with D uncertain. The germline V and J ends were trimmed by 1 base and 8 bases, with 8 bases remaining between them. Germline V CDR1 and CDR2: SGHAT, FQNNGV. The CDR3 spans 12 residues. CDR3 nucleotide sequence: TGTGCCAGCAGCTTAGTTGCGAAAGAAGCTTTCTTT. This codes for CASSLVAKEAFF.

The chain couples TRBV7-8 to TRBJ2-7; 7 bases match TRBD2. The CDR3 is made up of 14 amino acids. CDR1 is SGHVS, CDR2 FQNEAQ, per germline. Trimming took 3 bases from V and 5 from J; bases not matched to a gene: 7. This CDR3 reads CASSLAGRRDEQYF. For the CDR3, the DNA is TGTGCCAGCAGCTTGGCCGGGAGGAGGGACGAGCAGTACTTC.